These 27 T cell receptor beta chains share one sample of origin, sequenced in a study of T cells in Graves' hyperthyroidism and ophthalmopathy. The investigators amplified TCR beta CDR3 regions from RNA transcripts. The study used the HTBI primer set for a first-round RT-PCR of the TCR CDR3. TCRdb reanalysed the multiplex PCR reads using MiXCR and keeps one entry per CDR3 protein. This table holds roughly 580,000 distinct CDR3 sequences, around 42% found once. Sequencing was performed on peripheral blood or thyroid tissue (not recorded which). These receptors originate from a woman under 30 with Graves' hyperthyroidism.

The V gene is TRBV5-1, the J gene TRBJ1-3; D call uncertain. This CDR3 is built from 13 residues. Trimming stripped 6 bases from V and 7 bases from J, with 14 bases between. The V gene's germline CDR1 is SGHRS and CDR2 YFSETQ. CDR3 coding DNA: TGCGCCAGCAACCGCGGGAGGGCCAACACCATATATTTT. It codes for CASNRGRANTIYF. Variable domain in full (rest from reference TRBV5-1 and TRBJ1-3): KAGVTQTPRYLIKTRGQQVTLSCSPISGHRSVSWYQQTPGQGLQFLFEYFSETQRNKGNFPGRFSGRQFSNSRSEMNVSTLELGDSALYLCASNRGRANTIYFGEGSWLTVV.

In its sample, this clonotype was seen a few times. The chain is built from TRBV6-5 and TRBJ2-6; D call uncertain. Trimming took off 2 bases at V and 0 bases at J, with 11 bases between the two ends. Germline CDR1 reads MNHEY; CDR2 reads SVGAGI. The CDR3 has 17 residues. CDR3 in DNA: TGTGCCAGCAGTTACGCCAGGACCGACTCTGGGGCCAACGTCCTGACTTTC. It yields the protein CASSYARTDSGANVLTF.

The chain employs TRBV11-1 and TRBJ1-2; perhaps TRBD1 as D (5 bases). V was pared by 5 bases and J by 4 bases, with 17 bases between. Germline V gives CDR1 SGHAT, CDR2 FQDESV (reference sequence). This CDR3 has 15 residues. CDR3 coding DNA: TGTGCCAGCAGCCCTGTCTCCCCGAGGGGCTATGGCTACACCTTC. Translated, it gives CASSPVSPRGYGYTF.

V is TRBV24-1 and J is TRBJ2-7; D gene ambiguous. CDR1 and CDR2 (germline): KGHDR, SFDVKD. V lost 7 bases to trimming and J lost 5 bases, with 5 bases between them. The CDR3 runs 10 residues. This chain's CDR3 is CATRTHEQYF. The CDR3 DNA follows: TGTGCCACCAGAACCCACGAGCAGTACTTC.

This clonotype occurred once. V usage is TRBV5-1 and J usage is TRBJ1-2, with 8 nucleotides matching TRBD1. J lost 6 bases, V lost 4 bases, and 14 bases had no gene match. CDR1 is SGHRS, CDR2 YFSETQ, per germline. The CDR3 consists of 16 residues. The CDR3 nucleotides read TGCGCCAGCAGCCAACCAGGGACAGGACGGGATGATGGCTACACCTTC. Protein sequence: CASSQPGTGRDDGYTF.

There are many counts of this clonotype. The rearrangement links TRBV4-1 to TRBJ2-7; possible D gene TRBD1, 5 bases. Germline CDR1 and CDR2: MGHRA and YSYEKL. V lost 0 bases and J 6 bases, leaving 15 bases between the germline ends. This CDR3 contains 15 residues. The DNA of the CDR3 is TGCGCCAGCAGCCAAGATCCAGCGACAGTCCCCGAGCAGTACTTC. This gives the protein CASSQDPATVPEQYF.

This clonotype has more than one count but fewer than ten. This rearrangement joins TRBV5-4 to TRBJ2-5; perhaps TRBD1 as D (5 bases). In germline, CDR1 is SGHNT, CDR2 YYREEE (reference sequence). Trimming cost V 0 bases and J 1 base, with 10 bases left between them. The CDR3 has 15 amino acids. CDR3 DNA: TGTGCCAGCAGCTTGGAGGCAGGGTCCCAAGAGACCCAGTACTTC. It yields the protein CASSLEAGSQETQYF.

J is TRBJ1-6 and V is TRBV7-8; 10 positions match TRBD1. Trimming cost V 4 bases and J 10 bases; bases outside gene matches: 4. CDR3 length equals 14 residues. The germline gives CDR1 SGHVS, CDR2 FQNEAQ. As DNA, the CDR3 is TGTGCCAGCAGCTGGGGACAGGGGAGGTCACCCCTCCACTTT. It encodes CASSWGQGRSPLHF.

Comments on this clonotype: One base away lies a much larger clone, so this may be a sequencing read error. The chain joins TRBV2 to TRBJ2-1; perhaps TRBD1 as D (5 bases). CDR1 is SNHLY and CDR2 is FYNNEI in the germline V gene. The CDR3 is made up of 11 amino acids. The V gene lost 4 bases and the J gene lost 12 bases, with 10 bases spanning the gap. The CDR3 DNA sequence: TGTGCCAGCAGTGTCCAGGGTGGGCAGTTCTTC. It encodes CASSVQGGQFF.

The genes are TRBV15 and TRBJ1-5; D uncertain. The CDR3 length is 13 residues. CDR1 and CDR2 from the germline V gene are LNHNV and YYDKDF (reference sequence). V was cut by 3 bases and J by 6 bases, with 9 bases left in between. CDR3 in amino acids: CATSSGVVQPQHF. As DNA, the CDR3 is TGTGCCACCAGCAGTGGGGTAGTTCAGCCCCAGCATTTT.

V usage is TRBV19 and J usage is TRBJ1-4; a weak D match, TRBD1 (6 bases). CDR3 length: 16 residues. The V gene's germline CDR1 is LNHDA and CDR2 SQIVND (reference sequence). Trimming stripped 5 bases from V and 6 bases from J, with 19 bases between. The DNA for the CDR3 is TGTGCCAGTAGTCGACAGGTCCCAACTCCTTATGAAAAACTGTTTTTT. Translated, it gives CASSRQVPTPYEKLFF.

This clonotype was recorded at least ten times. This chain connects TRBV7-2 to TRBJ1-2; D is ambiguous. Germline V gives CDR1 SGHTA, CDR2 FQGNSA. The CDR3 runs to 14 residues. V shed 1 base and J shed 4 bases, with 10 bases lying between them. CDR3 nucleotides: TGTGCCAGCAGCTTAGAGTTGGGCCCCTATGGCTACACCTTC. Its protein product is CASSLELGPYGYTF. The variable domain in full, with the rest retrieved from reference TRBV7-2 and TRBJ1-2, is GAGVSQSPSNKVTEKGKDVELRCDPISGHTALYWYRQSLGQGLEFLIYFQGNSAPDKSGLPSDRFSAERTGGSVSTLTIQRTQQEDSAVYLCASSLELGPYGYTFGSGTRLTVV.

The chain links TRBV20-1 to TRBJ1-5; the D is unclear. This CDR3 is 13 amino acids long. Trimming stripped 5 bases from V and 3 bases from J, with 11 bases between. Germline V lookup: CDR1 DFQATT, CDR2 SNEGSKA (reference sequence). DNA of the CDR3: TGCAGTGCTGCCCGATCCCCCAATCAGCCCCAGCATTTT. Protein: CSAARSPNQPQHF.

Details on this clonotype: One junction end does not reproduce the germline sequence, and a read error may be involved. The chain has TRBV15 and TRBJ2-7; the D is unclear. The CDR3 runs to 15 residues. The V gene's germline CDR1 is LNHNV and CDR2 YYDKDF (reference sequence). The CDR3 DNA reads as TGTGCCGCCAGCAGTGAGTCGGACCCCCGGGACGAGCAGTACTTC. It specifies CAASSESDPRDEQYF. Drawing the rest from reference TRBV15 and TRBJ2-7, the complete variable domain is DAMVIQNPRYQVTQFGKPVTLSCSQTLNHNVMYWYQQKSSQAPKLLFHYYDKDFNNEADTPDNFQSRRPNTSFCFLDIRSPGLGDTAMYLCAASSESDPRDEQYFGPGTRLTVT.

The chain links TRBV2 to TRBJ1-6, with 7 bases fitting TRBD1. Germline CDR1 is SNHLY and CDR2 is FYNNEI. After removal of 7 bases from V and 8 bases from J, the junction contained 11 bases not matched to a gene. The length of the CDR3 is 15 residues. The CDR3 DNA reads TGTGCCAGCACTTCGGACAGGATGGGCGATTCACCCCTCCACTTT. This gives the protein CASTSDRMGDSPLHF.

The chain recombines TRBV9 with TRBJ1-2, with no clear D. CDR3 length: 13 amino acids. Trimming shortened V by 3 bases and J by 5 bases, and 11 bases separated the two germline ends. Germline V gene lookup returns CDR1 SGDLS and CDR2 YYNGEE. CDR3 region: CASSGAAGYGYTF. CDR3 sequence (DNA): TGTGCCAGCAGCGGGGCAGCGGGATATGGCTACACCTTC.

Comment on this clonotype: Sequence at one end of the junction differs from germline and may be a read error. The chain combines TRBV10-3 with TRBJ2-7; TRBD2 aligns across 11 bases. Germline loops: CDR1 ENHRY, CDR2 SYGVKD. This CDR3 is built from 16 residues. DNA of the CDR3: TGTGCCAGCAGTGTACTAGCGGGAGTAGGATTGTACGAGCAGTACTTC. It specifies CASSVLAGVGLYEQYF.

The sample holds many counts of this clonotype. The chain uses TRBV9 and TRBJ2-5; 7 positions match TRBD2. The V segment lost 3 bases and the J segment 2 bases; nucleotides outside the gene matches: 4. This CDR3 is 14 amino acids long. Germline CDR1 is SGDLS and CDR2 is YYNGEE. CDR3 DNA: TGTGCCAGCAGCGAGGGAGGGCTTCAAGAGACCCAGTACTTC. This encodes CASSEGGLQETQYF.

The rearrangement links TRBV25-1 to TRBJ1-2; D may be TRBD1 (5 bases). Trimming cost V 4 bases and J 4 bases, with 16 bases left between them. The CDR3 totals 15 residues. In germline, CDR1 is MGHDK, CDR2 SYGVNS. In nucleotides, the CDR3 is TGTGCCAGCAGTGCTAGAGAACAGGCGACCTATGGCTACACCTTC. As protein: CASSAREQATYGYTF.

V gene TRBV19 combines with J gene TRBJ2-7; 9 bases map to TRBD1. The V segment lost 9 bases and the J segment 5 bases; nucleotides outside the gene matches: 8. The CDR3 contains 13 residues. The germline V gene encodes CDR1 LNHDA and CDR2 SQIVND (reference sequence). The DNA of the CDR3 is TGTGCCAGCACCACCGGGACAGGGAACGAGCAGTACTTC. Translated: CASTTGTGNEQYF.

CDR3 in amino acids: CASSIRVGALGQPQHF. The CDR3, as DNA: TGTGCCAGTAGTATAAGGGTAGGGGCGCTGGGTCAGCCCCAGCATTTT. The rearrangement joins TRBV19 to TRBJ1-5, with D possibly being TRBD1 (5 bases). Germline-derived CDR1 and CDR2 are LNHDA and SQIVND (reference sequence). The CDR3 totals 16 residues. V was trimmed by 2 bases and J by 6 bases, leaving 17 bases between them.

V usage is TRBV6-5 and J usage is TRBJ1-1; 7 bases are shared with TRBD1. CDR1 is MNHEY, CDR2 SVGAGI, per germline. The CDR3 loop spans 14 amino acids. Trimming removed 2 bases from V and 1 base from J; junction bases left unmatched: 1. CDR3 nucleotide sequence: TGTGCCAGCAGTTACGAGGGGGCGAACACTGAAGCTTTCTTT. Translating gives CASSYEGANTEAFF.

The V call is TRBV25-1, the J call TRBJ2-7, with 8 bases matching TRBD1. CDR1 is MGHDK and CDR2 is SYGVNS in the germline V gene. The J segment lost 4 bases and the V segment lost 4 bases, leaving 15 bases of the junction unmatched. This CDR3 has 17 residues. The CDR3 nucleotides read TGTGCCAGCAGTGCTCAAGAAGGCGGGACAGGAAAATACGAGCAGTACTTC. Its protein product is CASSAQEGGTGKYEQYF.

The chain links TRBV7-2 to TRBJ1-1; TRBD1 agrees at 9 bases. CDR1 and CDR2 (germline): SGHTA, FQGNSA. V lost 5 bases to trimming and J lost 7 bases; unmatched junction nucleotides: 8. The CDR3 covers 14 residues. The CDR3 spells CASSSWTGANEAFF. The CDR3 DNA follows: TGTGCCAGCAGCAGCTGGACAGGGGCTAATGAAGCTTTCTTT.

This clonotype was seen once. The CDR3 bases are TGTGCCAGCAGCAACCCGGGACAACCCACAGATACGCAGTACTTC. It is translated as CASSNPGQPTDTQYF. This chain connects TRBV7-6 to TRBJ2-7; weak D call: TRBD1 (6 bases). V was clipped by 5 bases and J by 9 bases, with 23 bases between them. Germline CDR1 reads SGHVS; CDR2 reads FNYEAQ. The CDR3 sequence is 15 residues long.

This clonotype was seen only a few times. This sequence joins TRBV24-1 and TRBJ2-5, with D hard to call. Germline-derived CDR1 and CDR2 are KGHDR and SFDVKD. V shed 4 bases and J shed 6 bases, with 11 bases lying between them. The CDR3 covers 13 residues. The CDR3 nucleotides are TGTGCCACCAGTGACCCCTTTCATCAGACCCAGTACTTC. As protein: CATSDPFHQTQYF.

This clonotype was seen ten or more times. This chain connects TRBV2 to TRBJ2-5; either TRBD1 or TRBD2 may fit D (6 bases each). The germline CDR1 and CDR2 sequences are SNHLY and FYNNEI. The CDR3 is made up of 13 amino acids. Trimming took off 10 bases at V and 1 base at J, with 13 bases between the two ends. The CDR3 spells CAIVGGGQETQYF. The CDR3 DNA sequence: TGTGCCATAGTAGGAGGGGGCCAAGAGACCCAGTACTTC.